The 25 T cell receptor beta chains given below trace back to one sample, sequenced in a study of identical twins. TCRdb re-called the 5' RACE reads through MiXCR, storing one row per CDR3 protein. The sample lists 350,000 to 450,000 distinct CDR3 sequences, 18% seen once, with more than 10% in the top ten. The sequencing input was naive T cells sorted from blood. The receptors were sampled from a man between 45 and 60 years old in good health.

In this sample, this clonotype turned up many times. The chain links TRBV20-1 to TRBJ2-7; 7 nucleotides align to TRBD2. The CDR3 has 15 residues. Germline values: CDR1 DFQATT, CDR2 SNEGSKA (reference sequence). The V gene end was trimmed by 0 bases and the J gene end by 4 bases; junction bases not matched to a gene: 9. CDR3 residues: CSARDGAGVWYEQYF. For the CDR3, the DNA is TGCAGTGCTAGAGATGGGGCGGGAGTCTGGTACGAGCAGTACTTC.

The V gene is TRBV29-1, the J gene TRBJ1-1, with 9 nucleotides matching TRBD1. From germline, CDR1 is SQVTM and CDR2 ANQGSEA. V trimming: 7 bases; J trimming: 0 bases; junction bases outside the gene matches: 6. This CDR3 is 14 amino acids long. The CDR3 spells CSGYRGPLNTEAFF. CDR3 coding DNA: TGCAGCGGCTACAGGGGGCCTCTGAACACTGAAGCTTTCTTT.

This clonotype was observed a handful of times. V usage is TRBV20-1 and J usage is TRBJ2-1, with TRBD1 as a possible D gene (5 bases). The CDR3 has 13 residues. Trimming pared 4 bases from V and 2 bases from J, leaving 9 bases between. Germline-derived CDR1 and CDR2 are DFQATT and SNEGSKA (reference sequence). For the CDR3, the DNA is TGCAGTGCTACGGACAAAACCTACAATGAGCAGTTCTTC. It encodes CSATDKTYNEQFF.

The rearrangement joins TRBV18 to TRBJ1-5, with unresolved D. The CDR3 length is 13 residues. Germline CDR1 KGHSH, CDR2 LQKENI. The ends were cut back, 2 bases at V and 5 bases at J, with 7 bases in the middle. CDR3 bases: TGTGCCAGCTCACCAATAGGGTATCAGCCCCAGCATTTT. Its translation: CASSPIGYQPQHF.

This clonotype was seen ten or more times. The V call is TRBV6-5, the J call TRBJ2-5; 11 bases are a match to TRBD2. With V trimmed by 4 bases and J by 1 base, 5 bases remained unmatched. The CDR3 extends over 16 amino acids. Germline values: CDR1 MNHEY, CDR2 SVGAGI. The CDR3 DNA sequence: TGTGCCAGCAGTTCCCGGGGACTAGCGGCCCAAGAGACCCAGTACTTC. Protein: CASSSRGLAAQETQYF.

There are a few counts of this clonotype. V and J are TRBV12-3 or TRBV12-4 and TRBJ2-3; TRBD2 aligns across 8 bases. The CDR3 covers 16 residues. V lost 2 bases and J lost 6; bases outside the gene matches: 10. The CDR3 sequence: CASSLSISGTLDTQYF. CDR3 coding DNA: TGTGCCAGCAGTTTATCCATTAGCGGGACTTTGGATACGCAGTATTTT.

This clonotype was observed a handful of times. The V and J genes are TRBV24-1 and TRBJ2-1; TRBD1 agrees at 8 bases. The CDR3 has 19 residues. V shed 4 bases, J shed 7 bases, and the junction held 20 bases outside the gene matches. Germline CDR1 KGHDR, CDR2 SFDVKD. CDR3: CATSDPKSPGGANRNEQFF. Here the CDR3 DNA reads TGTGCCACCAGTGACCCAAAGTCACCAGGGGGCGCAAATAGGAATGAGCAGTTCTTC.

This clonotype was counted ten times or more. V and J are TRBV11-2 and TRBJ2-5, with D hard to call. The V end was cut by 0 bases, the J end by 4 bases, with 21 bases between. Germline V CDR1 and CDR2: SGHAT, FQNNGV. The CDR3 runs to 18 residues. The CDR3 region has the DNA TGTGCCAGCAGCTTAGAGCCCTCCCGGGCCACATCACGAGAGACCCAGTACTTC. This sequence encodes CASSLEPSRATSRETQYF.

The V gene is TRBV10-2, the J gene TRBJ2-3, with a tentative D call TRBD2 (6 bases). V lost 7 bases and J 3 bases, leaving 11 bases between the germline ends. Germline CDR1 is WSHSY and CDR2 is SAAADI. The length of the CDR3 is 13 residues. The CDR3 reads CASKVGGTDTQYF. The CDR3 nucleotides read TGCGCCAGCAAGGTCGGGGGTACAGATACGCAGTATTTT.

This clonotype came up many times. The chain combines TRBV29-1 with TRBJ1-1, with D uncertain. Germline V CDR1 and CDR2: SQVTM, ANQGSEA. The CDR3 sequence is 13 residues long. V lost 6 bases and J lost 4, with 15 bases in between. Written as DNA, the CDR3 is TGCAGCGTCGAGGACGGAGAGGCCACTGAAGCTTTCTTT. Protein sequence: CSVEDGEATEAFF.

This clonotype was counted many times. The chain combines TRBV20-1 with TRBJ2-3, with D possibly being TRBD1 or TRBD2 (5 bases each). The V gene lost 3 bases and the J gene lost 4 bases, with 14 bases spanning the gap. Germline CDR1 reads DFQATT; CDR2 reads SNEGSKA (reference sequence). This CDR3 is built from 14 residues. This CDR3 is CSARPRGASDTQYF. The DNA of the CDR3 is TGCAGTGCTAGGCCACGAGGGGCTTCAGATACGCAGTATTTT.

This clonotype was seen a few times. The chain links TRBV27 to TRBJ2-2; 7 bases align to TRBD2. Germline V gene sequence: CDR1 MNHEY, CDR2 SMNVEV (reference sequence). After removal of 5 bases from V and 0 bases from J, the junction contained 6 bases not matched to a gene. CDR3 length equals 16 residues. The CDR3 protein is CASSPRTRANTGELFF. The CDR3 nucleotides are TGTGCCAGCAGTCCCAGGACTAGGGCGAACACCGGGGAGCTGTTTTTT.

This clonotype was seen a few times. The rearrangement uses TRBV10-3 and TRBJ1-6, with a possible D match to TRBD1 (5 bases). The V gene lost 8 bases and the J gene lost 7 bases, with 15 bases spanning the gap. Germline assignment: CDR1 ENHRY and CDR2 SYGVKD. The CDR3 has 14 amino acids. CDR3 protein: CAIGPGRTNSPLHF. In DNA form, the CDR3 reads TGTGCCATCGGCCCGGGACGAACGAATTCACCCCTCCACTTT.

This clonotype was counted ten times or more. V is TRBV29-1 and J is TRBJ1-5, with a possible D match to TRBD1 (6 bases). Trimming pared 7 bases from V and 0 bases from J, leaving 13 bases between. This CDR3 spans 14 amino acids. CDR1 SQVTM and CDR2 ANQGSEA come from the germline V gene. CDR3 DNA sequence: TGCAGCGCAAGGCCAGGGGATAGCAATCAGCCCCAGCATTTT. This sequence encodes CSARPGDSNQPQHF.

This clonotype was recorded many times. This chain connects TRBV27 to TRBJ2-7; possible D gene TRBD2, 7 bases. CDR1 and CDR2 (germline): MNHEY, SMNVEV (reference sequence). The CDR3 covers 13 residues. Trimming removed 8 bases from V and 6 bases from J, with 17 bases in between. CDR3 DNA sequence: TGTGCCAGCTGTTCGGGGGGCCTTTCCGAGCAGTACTTC. Its translation: CASCSGGLSEQYF.

This clonotype has only a few counts. V is TRBV9 and J is TRBJ2-4; D unclear. The CDR3 runs 17 residues. CDR1 and CDR2 (germline): SGDLS, YYNGEE. Trimming pared 4 bases from V and 0 bases from J, leaving 17 bases between. The CDR3 DNA reads as TGTGCCAGCAGCCCCTCCCCGACACGCTTAGCCAAAAACATTCAGTACTTC. Its protein product is CASSPSPTRLAKNIQYF.

This clonotype was counted many times. This chain uses TRBV4-3 with TRBJ1-3; no reliable D call. The germline V and J ends were trimmed by 1 base and 2 bases, with 9 bases remaining between them. CDR3 size: 15 residues. The germline V gene encodes CDR1 LGHNA and CDR2 YSLEER. CDR3 protein: CASSQVGGTGNTIYF. CDR3 DNA sequence: TGCGCCAGCAGCCAAGTTGGAGGGACTGGAAACACCATATATTTT.

V gene TRBV4-2 combines with J gene TRBJ2-5, with TRBD1 matching over 8 bases. In germline, CDR1 is LGHNA, CDR2 YNFKEQ. The CDR3 has 15 amino acids. Unmatched junction bases numbered 7, after V lost 0 bases and J lost 7 bases. The CDR3 region is CASSQDLGTGRTQYF. In nucleotides, the CDR3 is TGTGCCAGCAGCCAAGATCTAGGGACAGGTCGGACCCAGTACTTC.

This clonotype was detected only a few times. CDR3 residues: CASSQDPPAGGVQETQYF. Here the CDR3 DNA reads TGTGCCAGCAGCCAAGATCCCCCAGCGGGAGGGGTTCAAGAGACCCAGTACTTC. The J gene is TRBJ2-5, the V gene TRBV3-1; 10 positions agree with TRBD2. The J segment lost 2 bases and the V segment lost 0 bases, leaving 9 bases of the junction unmatched. The CDR3 is made up of 18 amino acids. Germline assignment: CDR1 LGHDT and CDR2 YNNKEL (reference sequence).

This sequence joins TRBV4-1 and TRBJ1-1; TRBD1 aligns across 8 bases. V lost 3 bases, J lost 8 bases, and 2 bases stayed unmatched. The germline CDR1 and CDR2 sequences are MGHRA and YSYEKL. CDR3 length: 12 amino acids. Here the CDR3 DNA reads TGCGCCAGCAGCCAGACAGGGGTCGAAGCTTTCTTT. It translates to CASSQTGVEAFF.

This clonotype occurred many times. V usage is TRBV29-1 and J usage is TRBJ2-3; D call uncertain. Germline V lookup: CDR1 SQVTM, CDR2 ANQGSEA. Trimming shortened V by 3 bases and J by 1 base, and 11 bases separated the two germline ends. This CDR3 contains 14 residues. This CDR3 is CSVDSVIGTDTQYF. As DNA, the CDR3 is TGCAGCGTTGATAGTGTAATCGGCACAGATACGCAGTATTTT.

The count of this clonotype is one. This rearrangement joins TRBV10-3 to TRBJ1-1; no reliable D call. This CDR3 comprises 15 residues. Deletions cut 2 bases from V and 1 base from J, with 11 bases between. Germline values: CDR1 ENHRY, CDR2 SYGVKD. In nucleotides, the CDR3 is TGTGCCATCAGTGAGGCAGTTACAGCGAACACTGAAGCTTTCTTT. It encodes CAISEAVTANTEAFF.

This clonotype was seen at least ten times. This chain uses TRBV5-1 with TRBJ2-5; possibly TRBD1 for D (6 bases). CDR3 size: 13 residues. The V gene lost 4 bases and the J gene lost 5 bases, with 12 bases spanning the gap. CDR1 is SGHRS, CDR2 YFSETQ, per germline. The CDR3 nucleotides read TGCGCCAGCAGCCGGAACAGGGAGGAGACCCAGTACTTC. This sequence encodes CASSRNREETQYF.

The DNA of the CDR3 is TGTGCCAGCAGTCTGACCTCCCGAGCCAGCGCCTACGAGCAGTACTTC. Amino acids: CASSLTSRASAYEQYF. The V and J genes are TRBV6-2 or TRBV6-3 and TRBJ2-7; D uncertain. CDR3 length equals 16 residues. The germline V gene has CDR1 MNHEY and CDR2 SVGEGT. V lost 5 bases and J 2 bases, leaving 19 bases between the germline ends.

V and J are TRBV20-1 and TRBJ2-1; 8 bases match TRBD2. This CDR3 is 13 amino acids long. The germline CDR1 and CDR2 sequences are DFQATT and SNEGSKA (reference sequence). CDR3 amino acids: CSLGAGGSNEQFF. The CDR3 region has the DNA TGCAGCCTGGGGGCGGGAGGAAGTAATGAGCAGTTCTTC.